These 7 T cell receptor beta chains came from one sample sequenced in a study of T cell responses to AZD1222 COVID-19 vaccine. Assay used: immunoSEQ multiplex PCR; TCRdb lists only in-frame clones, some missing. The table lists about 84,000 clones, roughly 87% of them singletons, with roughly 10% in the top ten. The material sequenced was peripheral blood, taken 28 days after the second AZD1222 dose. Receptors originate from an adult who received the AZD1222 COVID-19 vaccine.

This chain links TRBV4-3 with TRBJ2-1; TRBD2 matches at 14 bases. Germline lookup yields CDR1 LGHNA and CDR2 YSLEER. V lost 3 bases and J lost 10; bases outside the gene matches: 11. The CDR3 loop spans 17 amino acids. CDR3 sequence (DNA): TGCGCCAGCAGCCAGGCACTGGGGACTAGCGGGGGCGGGGAGCAGTTCTTC. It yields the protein CASSQALGTSGGGEQFF.

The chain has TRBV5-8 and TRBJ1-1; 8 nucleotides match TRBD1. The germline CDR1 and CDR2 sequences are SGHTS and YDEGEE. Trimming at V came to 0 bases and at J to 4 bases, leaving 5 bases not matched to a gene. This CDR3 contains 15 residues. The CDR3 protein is CASSLGMGQVTEAFF. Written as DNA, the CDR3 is TGTGCCAGCAGCTTGGGAATGGGACAGGTCACTGAAGCTTTCTTT.

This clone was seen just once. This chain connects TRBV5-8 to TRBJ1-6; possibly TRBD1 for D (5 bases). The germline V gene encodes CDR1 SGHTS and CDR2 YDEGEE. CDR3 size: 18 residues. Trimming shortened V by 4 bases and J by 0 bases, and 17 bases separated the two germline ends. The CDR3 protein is CASSPTGLRSSYNSPLHF. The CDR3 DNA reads TGTGCCAGCAGCCCCACAGGACTGCGGAGCTCCTATAATTCACCCCTCCACTTT.

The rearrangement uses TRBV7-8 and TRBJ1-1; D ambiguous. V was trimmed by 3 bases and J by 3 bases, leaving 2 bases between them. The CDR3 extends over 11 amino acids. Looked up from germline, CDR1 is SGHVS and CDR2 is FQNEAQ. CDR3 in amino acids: CASSFHTEAFF. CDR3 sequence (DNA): TGTGCCAGCAGCTTTCACACTGAAGCTTTCTTT. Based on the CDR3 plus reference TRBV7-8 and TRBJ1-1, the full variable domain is GAGVSQSPRYKVAKRGQDVALRCDPISGHVSLFWYQQALGQGPEFLTYFQNEAQLDKSGLPSDRFFAERPEGSVSTLKIQRTQQEDSAVYLCASSFHTEAFFGQGTRLTVV.

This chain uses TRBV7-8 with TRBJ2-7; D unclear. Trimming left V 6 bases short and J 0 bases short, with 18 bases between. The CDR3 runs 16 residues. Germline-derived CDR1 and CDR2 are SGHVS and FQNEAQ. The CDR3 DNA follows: TGTGCCAGCAGGCTGTCGCCCTCGGGCCACTCCTACGAGCAGTACTTC. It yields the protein CASRLSPSGHSYEQYF.

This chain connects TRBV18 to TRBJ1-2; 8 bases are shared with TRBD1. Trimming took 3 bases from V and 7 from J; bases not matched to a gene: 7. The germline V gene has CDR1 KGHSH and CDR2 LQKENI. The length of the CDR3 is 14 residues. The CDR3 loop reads CASSPGQGGVGYTF. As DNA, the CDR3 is TGTGCCAGCTCACCCGGACAGGGTGGGGTTGGCTACACCTTC.

Here the CDR3 reads CASSEDSYGYTF. The CDR3 bases are TGTGCCAGCAGTGAGGACTCCTATGGCTACACCTTC. The chain uses TRBV2 and TRBJ1-2, with D uncertain. Trimming removed 3 bases at V and 4 bases at J, with 6 bases between. The length of the CDR3 is 12 residues. Germline V gene lookup returns CDR1 SNHLY and CDR2 FYNNEI.